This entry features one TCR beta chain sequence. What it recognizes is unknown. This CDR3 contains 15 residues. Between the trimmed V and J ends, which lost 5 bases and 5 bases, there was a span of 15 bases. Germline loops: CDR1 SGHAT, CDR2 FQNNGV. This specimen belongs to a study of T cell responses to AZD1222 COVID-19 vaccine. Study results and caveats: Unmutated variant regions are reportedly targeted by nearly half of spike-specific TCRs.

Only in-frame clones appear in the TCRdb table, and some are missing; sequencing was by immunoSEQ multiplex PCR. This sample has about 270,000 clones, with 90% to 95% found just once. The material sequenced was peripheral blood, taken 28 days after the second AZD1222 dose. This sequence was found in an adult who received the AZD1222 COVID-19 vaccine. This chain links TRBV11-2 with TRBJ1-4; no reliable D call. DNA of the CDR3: TGTGCCAGCAGCGAACCGGGAGGGATGAATGAAAAACTGTTTTTT. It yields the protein CASSEPGGMNEKLFF.